This T cell receptor beta chain was documented in a study of blood T cell repertoires in COVID-19. Study-wide background: Specimens from acute and convalescent COVID-19 originated in the United States, Italy and Spain.

V lost 5 bases to trimming and J lost 6 bases, with 11 bases between them. This CDR3 is built from 14 residues. The germline gives CDR1 SGHVS, CDR2 FQNEAQ. The method was immunoSEQ multiplex PCR; TCRdb's version includes in-frame clones alone and lacks a portion of them. This table has about 190,000 clones, approximately 84% appearing once. This chain links TRBV7-8 with TRBJ1-6; the D is unclear. This receptor was obtained from a woman aged 25-40 years who had recovered from COVID-19. The sequenced sample was PBMCs or T cells enriched from blood (not recorded which). The CDR3 here is CASSPGLSNSPLHF. DNA for the CDR3: TGTGCCAGCAGCCCCGGACTCTCTAATTCACCCCTCCACTTT.